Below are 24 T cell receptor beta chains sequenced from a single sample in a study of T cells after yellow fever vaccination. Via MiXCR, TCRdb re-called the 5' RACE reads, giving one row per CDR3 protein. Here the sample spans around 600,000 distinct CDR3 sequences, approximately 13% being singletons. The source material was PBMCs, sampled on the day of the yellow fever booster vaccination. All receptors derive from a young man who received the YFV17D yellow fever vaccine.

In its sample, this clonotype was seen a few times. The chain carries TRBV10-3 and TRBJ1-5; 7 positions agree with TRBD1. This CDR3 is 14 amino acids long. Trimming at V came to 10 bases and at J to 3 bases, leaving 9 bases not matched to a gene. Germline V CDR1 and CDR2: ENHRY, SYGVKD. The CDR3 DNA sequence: TGTGCCACCGATGACAGGGACGTCAATCAGCCCCAGCATTTT. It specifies CATDDRDVNQPQHF.

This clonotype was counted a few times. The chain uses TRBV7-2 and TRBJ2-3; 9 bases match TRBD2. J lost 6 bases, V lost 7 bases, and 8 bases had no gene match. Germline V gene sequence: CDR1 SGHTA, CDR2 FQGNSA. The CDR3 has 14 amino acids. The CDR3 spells CASNPGLASDTQYF. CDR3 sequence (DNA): TGTGCCAGCAATCCGGGACTAGCCAGTGATACGCAGTATTTT.

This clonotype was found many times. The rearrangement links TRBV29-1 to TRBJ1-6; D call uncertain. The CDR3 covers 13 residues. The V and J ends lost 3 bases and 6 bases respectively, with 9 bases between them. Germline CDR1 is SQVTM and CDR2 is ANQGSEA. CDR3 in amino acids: CSVDWLVNSPLHF. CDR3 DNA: TGCAGCGTTGACTGGCTCGTTAATTCACCCCTCCACTTT.

The CDR3 sequence: CASSERTGSTGELFF. CDR3 DNA sequence: TGTGCCAGCAGTGAACGGACAGGGAGCACCGGGGAGCTGTTTTTT. The chain combines TRBV25-1 with TRBJ2-2; TRBD1 agrees at 8 bases. The V and J ends lost 2 bases and 4 bases, in that order; junction bases with no gene match: 3. The CDR3 runs 15 residues. Germline assignment: CDR1 MGHDK and CDR2 SYGVNS.

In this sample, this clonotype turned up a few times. The CDR3 protein is CASSFGLAGVWEQYF. In DNA, the CDR3 is TGTGCCAGCAGCTTCGGCCTAGCGGGAGTTTGGGAGCAGTACTTC. The chain combines TRBV7-2 with TRBJ2-7; 10 bases agree with TRBD2. Germline values: CDR1 SGHTA, CDR2 FQGNSA. The length of the CDR3 is 15 residues. V shed 3 bases and J 7 bases; nucleotides not matched to a gene: 9.

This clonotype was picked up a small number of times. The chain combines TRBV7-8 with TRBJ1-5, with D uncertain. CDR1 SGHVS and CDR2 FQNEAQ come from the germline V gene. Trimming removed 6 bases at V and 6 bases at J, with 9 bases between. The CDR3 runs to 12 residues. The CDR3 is CASSPKVQPQHF. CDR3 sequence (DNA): TGTGCCAGCAGTCCGAAGGTTCAGCCCCAGCATTTT.

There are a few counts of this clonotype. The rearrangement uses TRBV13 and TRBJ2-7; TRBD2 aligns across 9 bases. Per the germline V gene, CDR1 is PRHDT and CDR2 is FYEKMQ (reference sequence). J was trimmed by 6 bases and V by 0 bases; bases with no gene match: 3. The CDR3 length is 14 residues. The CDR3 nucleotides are TGTGCCAGCAGCTTAGGGGGACTAGCATCCGAGCAGTACTTC. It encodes CASSLGGLASEQYF.

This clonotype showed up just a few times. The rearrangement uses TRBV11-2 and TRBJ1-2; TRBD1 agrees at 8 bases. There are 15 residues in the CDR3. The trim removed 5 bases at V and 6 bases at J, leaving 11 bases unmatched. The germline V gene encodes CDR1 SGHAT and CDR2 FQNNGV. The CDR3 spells CASSPGQGRNDGYTF. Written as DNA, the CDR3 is TGTGCCAGCAGCCCCGGACAGGGAAGGAATGATGGCTACACCTTC.

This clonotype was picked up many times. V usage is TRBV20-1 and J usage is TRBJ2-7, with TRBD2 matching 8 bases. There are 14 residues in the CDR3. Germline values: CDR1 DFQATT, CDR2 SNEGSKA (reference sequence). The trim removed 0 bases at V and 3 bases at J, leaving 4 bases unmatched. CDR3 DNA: TGCAGTGCTAGAGAGCTAGCGGGTAGCTACGAGCAGTACTTC. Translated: CSARELAGSYEQYF.

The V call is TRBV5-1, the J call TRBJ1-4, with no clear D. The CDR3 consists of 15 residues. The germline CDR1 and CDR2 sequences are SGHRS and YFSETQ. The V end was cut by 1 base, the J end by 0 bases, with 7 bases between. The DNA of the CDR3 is TGCGCCAGCAGCTTGCTGGGTGCAACTAATGAAAAACTGTTTTTT. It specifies CASSLLGATNEKLFF.

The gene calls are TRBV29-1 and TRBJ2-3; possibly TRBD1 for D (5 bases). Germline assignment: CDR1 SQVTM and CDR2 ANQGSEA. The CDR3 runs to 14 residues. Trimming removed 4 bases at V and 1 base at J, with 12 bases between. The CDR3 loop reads CSVGSGYGTDTQYF. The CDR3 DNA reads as TGCAGCGTTGGATCAGGGTACGGCACAGATACGCAGTATTTT.

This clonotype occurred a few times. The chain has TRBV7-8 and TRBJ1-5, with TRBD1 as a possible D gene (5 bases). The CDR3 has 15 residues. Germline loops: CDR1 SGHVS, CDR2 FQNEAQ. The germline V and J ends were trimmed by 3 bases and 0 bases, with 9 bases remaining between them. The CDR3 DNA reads TGTGCCAGCAGCTTGGGGGAGTATAGCAATCAGCCCCAGCATTTT. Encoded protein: CASSLGEYSNQPQHF.

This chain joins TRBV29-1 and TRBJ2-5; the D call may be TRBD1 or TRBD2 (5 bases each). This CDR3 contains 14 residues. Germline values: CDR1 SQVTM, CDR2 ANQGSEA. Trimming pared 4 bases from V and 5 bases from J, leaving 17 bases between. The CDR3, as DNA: TGCAGCGTTGGGGGCCTGGGGAGCCGGGAGACCCAGTACTTC. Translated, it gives CSVGGLGSRETQYF.

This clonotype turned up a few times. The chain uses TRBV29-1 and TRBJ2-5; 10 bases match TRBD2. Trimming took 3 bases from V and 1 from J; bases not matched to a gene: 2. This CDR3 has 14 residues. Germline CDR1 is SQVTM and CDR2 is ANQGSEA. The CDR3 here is CSVDTSGIQETQYF. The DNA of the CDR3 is TGCAGCGTTGATACTAGCGGGATCCAAGAGACCCAGTACTTC.

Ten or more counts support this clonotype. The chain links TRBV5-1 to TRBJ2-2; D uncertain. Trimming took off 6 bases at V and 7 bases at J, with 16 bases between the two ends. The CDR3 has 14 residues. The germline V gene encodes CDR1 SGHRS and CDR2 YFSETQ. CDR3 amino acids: CASTPSMGGGELFF. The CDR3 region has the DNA TGCGCCAGCACCCCCTCTATGGGTGGCGGGGAGCTGTTTTTT.

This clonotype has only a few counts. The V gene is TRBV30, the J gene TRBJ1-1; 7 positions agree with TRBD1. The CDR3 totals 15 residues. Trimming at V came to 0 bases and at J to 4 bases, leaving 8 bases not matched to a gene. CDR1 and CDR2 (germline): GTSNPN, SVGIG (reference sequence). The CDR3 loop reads CAWSVPTGAITEAFF. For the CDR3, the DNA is TGTGCCTGGAGTGTACCCACAGGGGCGATCACTGAAGCTTTCTTT.

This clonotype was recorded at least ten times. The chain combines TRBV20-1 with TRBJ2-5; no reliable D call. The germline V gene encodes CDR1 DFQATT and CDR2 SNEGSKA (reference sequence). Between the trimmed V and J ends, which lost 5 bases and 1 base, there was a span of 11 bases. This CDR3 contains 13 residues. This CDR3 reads CSAPHPPQETQYF. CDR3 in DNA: TGCAGTGCTCCGCACCCCCCCCAAGAGACCCAGTACTTC.

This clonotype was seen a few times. The CDR3 region is CASSDPARTHDEQFF. CDR3 nucleotide sequence: TGCGCCAGCAGCGACCCAGCCCGCACCCACGATGAGCAGTTCTTC. The V and J genes are TRBV5-1 and TRBJ2-1; D is undetermined. V lost 4 bases to trimming and J lost 8 bases, with 19 bases between them. CDR1 and CDR2 (germline): SGHRS, YFSETQ. The CDR3 runs to 15 residues.

CDR3 coding DNA: TGTGCCAGTATGCCCTGGGGGACAGGGGCCCCCGGGGAGCTGTTTTTT. It codes for CASMPWGTGAPGELFF. V usage is TRBV19 and J usage is TRBJ2-2; 10 bases are shared with TRBD1. Germline trimming cut 7 bases from V and 6 bases from J; bases unmatched to any gene: 11. The CDR3 is 16 residues long. CDR1 is LNHDA, CDR2 SQIVND, per germline (reference sequence).

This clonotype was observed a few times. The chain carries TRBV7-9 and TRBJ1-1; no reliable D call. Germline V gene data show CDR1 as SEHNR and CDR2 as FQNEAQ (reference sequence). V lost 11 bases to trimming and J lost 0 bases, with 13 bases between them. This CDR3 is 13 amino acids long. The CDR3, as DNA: TGTGCCGGGGAGAAATTAATGAACACTGAAGCTTTCTTT. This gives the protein CAGEKLMNTEAFF. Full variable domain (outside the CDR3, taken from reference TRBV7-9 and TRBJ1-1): DTGVSQNPRHKITKRGQNVTFRCDPISEHNRLYWYRQTLGQGPEFLTYFQNEAQLEKSRLLSDRFSAERPKGSFSTLEIQRTEQGDSAMYLCAGEKLMNTEAFFGQGTRLTVV.

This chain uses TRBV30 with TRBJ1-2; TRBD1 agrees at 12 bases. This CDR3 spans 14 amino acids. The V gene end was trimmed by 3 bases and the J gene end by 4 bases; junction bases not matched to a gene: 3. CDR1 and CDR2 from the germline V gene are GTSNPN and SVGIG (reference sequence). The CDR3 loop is CAWRGQGASYGYTF. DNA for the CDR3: TGTGCCTGGAGGGGACAGGGGGCGAGCTATGGCTACACCTTC.

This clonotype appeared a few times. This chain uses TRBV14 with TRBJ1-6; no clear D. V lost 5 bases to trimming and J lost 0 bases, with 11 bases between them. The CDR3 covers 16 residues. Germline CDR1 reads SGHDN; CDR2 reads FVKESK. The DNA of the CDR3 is TGTGCCAGCAGCAGAGGGAGCAGCTCCTATAATTCACCCCTCCACTTT. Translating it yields CASSRGSSSYNSPLHF.

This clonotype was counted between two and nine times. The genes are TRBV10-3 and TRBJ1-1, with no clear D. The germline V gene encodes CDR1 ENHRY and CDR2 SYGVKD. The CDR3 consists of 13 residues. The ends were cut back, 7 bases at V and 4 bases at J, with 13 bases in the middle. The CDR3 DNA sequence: TGTGCCATCACGGAATTAGGAAGCACTGAAGCTTTCTTT. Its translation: CAITELGSTEAFF.

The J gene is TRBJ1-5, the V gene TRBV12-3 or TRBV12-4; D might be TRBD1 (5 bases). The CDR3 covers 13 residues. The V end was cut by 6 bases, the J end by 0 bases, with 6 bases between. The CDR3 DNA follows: TGTGCCAGCAGGGGACTTAGCAATCAGCCCCAGCATTTT. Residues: CASRGLSNQPQHF.